This TCR beta chain was observed in a study of OX40 agonist ivuxolimab in advanced cancers. Whole-study context: Partial responses were achieved by three patients, one with hepatocellular carcinoma and two with cutaneous melanoma.

Blood samples were obtained at baseline, cycle 4 day 1, and cycle 7 day 1. Measured with immunoSEQ multiplex PCR; TCRdb has only the in-frame clones, and not every one. The table records roughly 49,000 clones, about 90% of them present only once. This TCR was sampled from an adult with an advanced solid tumor such as melanoma, head and neck, liver or kidney cancer. The sample consisted of CD4+ or CD8+ T cells sorted from blood, taken in a trial of the OX40 agonist ivuxolimab.

The CDR3 DNA reads TGTGCCAGCAGGCCGAATGAAAAACTGTTTTTT. It is translated as CASRPNEKLFF. The chain joins TRBV2 to TRBJ1-4; D gene ambiguous. Germline V CDR1 and CDR2: SNHLY, FYNNEI. V lost 6 bases, J lost 5 bases, and 4 bases lay in between. The CDR3 runs 11 residues.